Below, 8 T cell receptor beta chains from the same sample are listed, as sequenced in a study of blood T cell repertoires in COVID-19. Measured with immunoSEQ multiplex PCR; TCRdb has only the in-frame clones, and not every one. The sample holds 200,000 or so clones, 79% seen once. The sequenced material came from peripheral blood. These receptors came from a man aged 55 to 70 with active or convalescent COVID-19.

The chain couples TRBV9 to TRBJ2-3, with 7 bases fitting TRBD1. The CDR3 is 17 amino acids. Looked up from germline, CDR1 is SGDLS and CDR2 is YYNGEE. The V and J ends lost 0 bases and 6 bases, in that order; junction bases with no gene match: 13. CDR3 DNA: TGTGCCAGCAGCGTAGCTACGGGGCAGGGGGTGATGGATACGCAGTATTTT. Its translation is CASSVATGQGVMDTQYF.

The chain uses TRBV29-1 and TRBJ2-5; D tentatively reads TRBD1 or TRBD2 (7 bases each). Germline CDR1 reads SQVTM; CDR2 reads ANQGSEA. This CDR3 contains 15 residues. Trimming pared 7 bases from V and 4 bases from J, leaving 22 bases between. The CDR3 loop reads CSARDREGLGETQYF. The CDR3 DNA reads TGCAGCGCGCGCGACAGGGAAGGACTAGGAGAGACCCAGTACTTC.

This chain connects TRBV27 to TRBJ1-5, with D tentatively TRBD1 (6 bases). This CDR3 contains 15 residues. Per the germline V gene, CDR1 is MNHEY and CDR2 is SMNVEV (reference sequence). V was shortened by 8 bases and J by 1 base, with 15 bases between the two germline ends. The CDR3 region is CASREGQISNQPQHF. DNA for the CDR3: TGTGCCAGCCGGGAAGGACAGATAAGCAATCAGCCCCAGCATTTT.

In DNA, the CDR3 is TGTGCCAGCAGCTTAAGTACGGGAAATTCACCCCTCCACTTT. Amino acid sequence: CASSLSTGNSPLHF. The chain carries TRBV11-2 and TRBJ1-6; D is ambiguous. V was shortened by 2 bases and J by 7 bases, with 9 bases between the two germline ends. Germline assignment: CDR1 SGHAT and CDR2 FQNNGV. The CDR3 loop spans 14 amino acids.

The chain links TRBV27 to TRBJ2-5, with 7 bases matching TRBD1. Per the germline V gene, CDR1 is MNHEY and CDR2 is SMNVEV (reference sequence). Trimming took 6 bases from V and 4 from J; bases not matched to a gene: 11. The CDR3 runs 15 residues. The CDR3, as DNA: TGTGCCAGCAGGGGAGTACAGGGGTCGGGAGAGACCCAGTACTTC. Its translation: CASRGVQGSGETQYF.

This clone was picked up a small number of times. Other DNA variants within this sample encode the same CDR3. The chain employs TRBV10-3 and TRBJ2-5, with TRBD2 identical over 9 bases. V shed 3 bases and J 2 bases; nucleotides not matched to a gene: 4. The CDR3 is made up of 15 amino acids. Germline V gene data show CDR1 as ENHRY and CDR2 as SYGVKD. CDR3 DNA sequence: TGTGCCATCAGTGAAGGCCTAGCGGGACAAGAGACCCAGTACTTC. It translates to CAISEGLAGQETQYF.

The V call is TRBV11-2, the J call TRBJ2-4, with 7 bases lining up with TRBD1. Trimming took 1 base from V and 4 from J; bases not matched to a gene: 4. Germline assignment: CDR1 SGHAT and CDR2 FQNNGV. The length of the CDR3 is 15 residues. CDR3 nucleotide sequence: TGTGCCAGCAGCTTAGGGGGACAGCTTAAAAACATTCAGTACTTC. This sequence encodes CASSLGGQLKNIQYF.

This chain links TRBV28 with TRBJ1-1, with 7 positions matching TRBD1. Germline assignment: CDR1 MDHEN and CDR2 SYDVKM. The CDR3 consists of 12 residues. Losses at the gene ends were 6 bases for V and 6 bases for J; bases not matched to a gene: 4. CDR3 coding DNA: TGTGCCAGCAGACCGACAGGGTCTGAAGCTTTCTTT. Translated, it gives CASRPTGSEAFF. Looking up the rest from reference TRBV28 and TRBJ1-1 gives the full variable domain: DVKVTQSSRYLVKRTGEKVFLECVQDMDHENMFWYRQDPGLGLRLIYFSYDVKMKEKGDIPEGYSVSREKKERFSLILESASTNQTSMYLCASRPTGSEAFFGQGTRLTVV.